This T cell receptor (beta chain) was captured by sequencing in a study of response to subunit inactivated influenza vaccine (dated 2018 in TCRdb). About the full investigation: To follow how T cells responded to a trivalent subunit inactivated influenza vaccine, the researchers relied on deep quantitative profiling of the T cell receptor repertoire.

The library was generated by RT-PCR. The data were produced on an Illumina HiSeq 2500. TCRdb reprocessed the public reads (quality trimming at Q25 with fastp, clone calling with MiXCR) and kept in-frame beta chains. Every entry covers one CDR3 protein and lists the most common genes and DNA from its rows. A total of about 800,000 distinct CDR3 sequences appear in this sample, approximately 22% of them only once. The ten most abundant clones make up roughly a tenth of the sample. A word on this clonotype: The antigen this receptor binds is unknown. One base away there is no much larger clone; base qualities are not given.

What the study reported, not specific to this receptor: According to the authors, only a limited number of new T cells may be recruited by each seasonal influenza vaccination.

Taken from cysteine to phenylalanine, the CDR3 has 14 residues. Only the CDR3 region is kept as DNA, spanning 42 bases read in frame from base 1. Relative to germline, V is 6 bases shorter and J is 11 bases shorter, with 23 bases between their ends. CDR1 and CDR2, looked up from the germline V gene (reference sequence), are DFQATT and SNEGSKA. Source: PBMCs from blood, taken 5 to 6 days after vaccination. The chain couples TRBV20-1 to TRBJ2-1; no D segment can be confidently identified. This TCR came from a man aged 45-60 years who received an inactivated influenza vaccine. Donor details come from another sample of the same person, matched by shared clones. CDR3 loop: CSARTRNPPWKQFF. The bases read TGCAGTGCCAGGACGCGAAACCCGCCATGGAAGCAGTTCTTC.